The T cell receptor beta chain described here comes from a study of molecular identifiers for immune sequencing clone quantification. Study-wide results and caveats: Barcode-sharing identical TCR molecules could underestimate highly expanded clone sizes. More than 97% of effector molecules, versus under 1% of naive-cell molecules, belonged to clones above 20 RNA copies.

TCRdb independently ran MiXCR on the PCR reads; one entry per CDR3 protein. The table has 250,000 to 350,000 distinct CDR3 sequences, 20% to 25% seen once. CDR3 length equals 15 residues. J lost 7 bases, V lost 8 bases, and 10 bases had no gene match. Looked up from germline, CDR1 is MNHEY and CDR2 is SMNVEV (reference sequence). A word on this clonotype: Its antigen is currently unknown.

This rearrangement joins TRBV27 to TRBJ2-1, with TRBD2 matching 11 bases. The sample was naive CD8+ T cells from blood, with Jurkat cell RNA spiked in. Noted subset: FACS-sorted CD8+CD4-CCR7+CD45RA+ naive T cells. The TCR originated in a human donor in good health. Some libraries in this study had Jurkat cell RNA spiked in. The CDR3 spells CASGARGLAENEQFF. As DNA, the CDR3 is TGTGCCAGCGGGGCCCGGGGACTAGCGGAGAATGAGCAGTTCTTC.